This record concerns one T cell receptor (beta chain) sequence. The sample belongs to a study of cytomegalovirus exposure and HLA in healthy donors. The PCR employed 60 Vbeta primers together with 13 Jbeta primers. TCRdb's copy holds only in-frame clones and misses some; the assay was immunoSEQ multiplex PCR. This sample carries tens of thousands of clones, approximately 61% of them seen once, and the ten largest clones take around 6.9%. The CDR3 totals 15 residues. V shed 3 bases and J 1 base; nucleotides not matched to a gene: 3. Germline V gene data show CDR1 as WSHSY and CDR2 as SAAADI. The rearrangement joins TRBV10-2 to TRBJ2-5, with 9 bases matching TRBD2. The specimen sequenced was PBMCs. This TCR derives from a woman aged 45-65 years in good health and CMV-seropositive. Here the CDR3 DNA reads TGCGCCAGCAGTGAAAGCGGGGGGTTCCAAGAGACCCAGTACTTC. This encodes CASSESGGFQETQYF.